One and the same sample provided the 32 T cell receptor beta chains below, sequenced in a study of T cell responses to AZD1222 COVID-19 vaccine. The data were produced by immunoSEQ multiplex PCR, yet TCRdb's version contains in-frame clones alone and is incomplete. Of approximately 100,000 clones in the sample, about 83% were seen once. This specimen consisted of peripheral blood, obtained on day 0 of AZD1222 vaccination. Every receptor here comes from an adult in good health.

The chain couples TRBV20-1 to TRBJ2-7, with TRBD1 as a possible D gene (5 bases). V was pared by 3 bases and J by 5 bases, with 14 bases between. The CDR3 extends over 13 amino acids. Germline CDR1 DFQATT, CDR2 SNEGSKA (reference sequence). Here the CDR3 reads CSASFQGRNEQYF. Written as DNA, the CDR3 is TGCAGTGCTAGTTTCCAGGGAAGGAACGAGCAGTACTTC.

A few counts support this clone. The V and J genes are TRBV5-4 and TRBJ2-1; D unclear. CDR1 is SGHNT, CDR2 YYREEE, per germline (reference sequence). CDR3 length equals 16 residues. The germline V and J ends were trimmed by 7 bases and 11 bases, with 28 bases remaining between them. Here the CDR3 reads CASAASRARVAPQQFF. The DNA of the CDR3 is TGTGCCAGCGCTGCCTCCCGGGCACGGGTCGCCCCCCAGCAGTTCTTC.

This clone was recorded many times. The chain carries TRBV19 and TRBJ2-7, with 10 bases identical to TRBD2. V lost 1 base, J lost 0 bases, and 3 bases stayed unmatched. The CDR3 totals 16 residues. CDR1 LNHDA and CDR2 SQIVND come from the germline V gene (reference sequence). Here the CDR3 reads CASSIVSSGSSYEQYF. The CDR3 DNA reads TGTGCCAGTAGTATAGTGTCTAGCGGGAGCTCCTACGAGCAGTACTTC.

The V gene is TRBV16, the J gene TRBJ1-5; D is unresolved. Between the trimmed V and J ends, which lost 2 bases and 1 base, there was a span of 12 bases. Germline CDR1 is KGHSY and CDR2 is FQNENV. This CDR3 has 16 amino acids. This chain's CDR3 is CASSQTTEISNQPQHF. In nucleotides, the CDR3 is TGTGCCAGCAGCCAAACAACAGAGATAAGCAATCAGCCCCAGCATTTT.

The chain has TRBV2 and TRBJ2-1; 11 bases match TRBD1. There are 14 residues in the CDR3. With V trimmed by 6 bases and J by 10 bases, 8 bases remained unmatched. Looked up from germline, CDR1 is SNHLY and CDR2 is FYNNEI. In nucleotides, the CDR3 is TGTGCCAGCAGGGGGACAGGGGGATTAGAGGAGCAGTTCTTC. Translation: CASRGTGGLEEQFF.

The chain joins TRBV27 to TRBJ1-4; a weak D match, TRBD1 (5 bases). V dropped 2 bases and J dropped 10 bases, with 14 bases sitting between them. This CDR3 region has 14 residues. Germline V CDR1 and CDR2: MNHEY, SMNVEV (reference sequence). For the CDR3, the DNA is TGTGCCAGCAGTTTAGGTGGGGCCGGGGGAAAACTGTTTTTT. Translation gives CASSLGGAGGKLFF.

The count of this clone is one. The chain has TRBV12-5 and TRBJ2-6; a possible D gene is TRBD1 (5 bases). Per the germline V gene, CDR1 is LGHNT and CDR2 is FRNRAP. Trimming removed 4 bases from V and 5 bases from J, with 6 bases in between. CDR3 length: 13 residues. CDR3 loop: CASGSDRANVLTF. The CDR3 DNA is TGTGCTAGTGGTTCGGACAGGGCCAACGTCCTGACTTTC.

The chain is built from TRBV28 and TRBJ1-1, with D hard to call. V was trimmed by 8 bases and J by 7 bases, leaving 14 bases between them. CDR1 MDHEN and CDR2 SYDVKM come from the germline V gene. The CDR3 totals 12 residues. CDR3 coding DNA: TGTGCCAGCCTTCGATTTTCAGGTGAAGCTTTCTTT. It specifies CASLRFSGEAFF.

This chain uses TRBV10-2 with TRBJ1-3, with D maybe TRBD1 (5 bases). This CDR3 region has 12 residues. The germline CDR1 and CDR2 sequences are WSHSY and SAAADI. Between the trimmed V and J ends, which lost 9 bases and 1 base, there was a span of 7 bases. The CDR3 DNA sequence: TGCGCCAGTGGGGGGTCTGGAAACACCATATATTTT. It translates to CASGGSGNTIYF.

The chain couples TRBV18 to TRBJ2-7; TRBD1 aligns across 9 bases. CDR1 is KGHSH, CDR2 LQKENI, per germline. There are 15 residues in the CDR3. Trimming at V came to 0 bases and at J to 3 bases, leaving 3 bases not matched to a gene. The DNA for the CDR3 is TGTGCCAGCTCACCACCGACGACAGGGGGCTACGAGCAGTACTTC. Translating gives CASSPPTTGGYEQYF.

With respect to this clone: A junction end diverges from the germline sequence, so it may reflect a read error. The chain links TRBV4-2 to TRBJ1-3; no definite D call. This CDR3 spans 14 amino acids. CDR1 is LGHNA, CDR2 YNFKEQ, per germline. The DNA for the CDR3 is TGTGCCAGCAGTCAAGGCCAGGAGGGAAACACCATATATTTT. Translation gives CASSQGQEGNTIYF.

The V and J genes are TRBV5-4 and TRBJ2-5; the match to TRBD1 covers 10 bases. Germline V lookup: CDR1 SGHNT, CDR2 YYREEE (reference sequence). The V and J ends lost 4 bases and 5 bases, in that order; junction bases with no gene match: 11. The CDR3 spans 16 residues. The CDR3 here is CASSLRTGGVSETQYF. CDR3 sequence (DNA): TGTGCCAGCAGCCTTCGGACAGGGGGGGTGTCGGAGACCCAGTACTTC.

The chain uses TRBV28 and TRBJ1-5, with D uncertain. The CDR3 is made up of 14 amino acids. CDR1 is MDHEN, CDR2 SYDVKM, per germline. V was clipped by 2 bases and J by 0 bases, with 5 bases between them. The CDR3 region is CASSLQYSNQPQHF. CDR3 sequence (DNA): TGTGCCAGCAGTTTACAATATAGCAATCAGCCCCAGCATTTT.

The V and J genes are TRBV4-3 and TRBJ1-5; 7 nucleotides align to TRBD1. Germline V lookup: CDR1 LGHNA, CDR2 YSLEER. CDR3 length: 14 residues. The V and J ends lost 1 base and 10 bases, in that order; junction bases with no gene match: 7. Written as DNA, the CDR3 is TGCGCCAGCAGCCAAGGGACAGGCATCAATCCCCAGCATTTT. Its protein is CASSQGTGINPQHF.

Concerning this clone itself: Other DNA variants within this sample encode the same CDR3. This chain joins TRBV4-3 and TRBJ1-6; D not resolved. CDR1 is LGHNA, CDR2 YSLEER, per germline. This CDR3 contains 13 residues. Trimming took 1 base from V and 7 from J, leaving 5 bases between them. The CDR3 loop reads CASSQGENSPLHF. CDR3 sequence (DNA): TGCGCCAGCAGCCAAGGGGAAAATTCACCCCTCCACTTT.

Notes on this clone: The same CDR3 can be traced to other DNA sequences in this sample. The V call is TRBV5-4, the J call TRBJ2-5; a weak D match, TRBD2 (6 bases). Germline V gene lookup returns CDR1 SGHNT and CDR2 YYREEE (reference sequence). CDR3 length equals 14 residues. The V end was cut by 1 base, the J end by 5 bases, with 12 bases between. As DNA, the CDR3 is TGTGCCAGCAGCTTGATGGGAGCGGGCGAGACCCAGTACTTC. It specifies CASSLMGAGETQYF.

This clone has only one observation. The rearrangement joins TRBV3-1 (or the pseudogene TRBV3-2) to TRBJ2-4; the D gene is possibly TRBD2 (6 bases). The CDR3 totals 14 residues. The V end was cut by 3 bases, the J end by 8 bases, with 14 bases between. Germline CDR1 and CDR2: LGHDT and YNNKEL (reference sequence). CDR3 in amino acids: CASSHLTRAYIQYF. CDR3 nucleotide sequence: TGTGCCAGCAGCCACCTGACTAGGGCATACATTCAGTACTTC.

The J gene is TRBJ2-7, the V gene TRBV11-2; D is ambiguous. Deletions cut 0 bases from V and 0 bases from J, with 12 bases between. The CDR3 length is 16 residues. In germline, CDR1 is SGHAT, CDR2 FQNNGV. The CDR3 sequence is CASSLDLSTASYEQYF. CDR3 nucleotide sequence: TGTGCCAGCAGCTTAGATCTTTCCACGGCCTCCTACGAGCAGTACTTC.

The chain couples TRBV19 to TRBJ1-5; D might be TRBD1 (5 bases). Germline V gene data show CDR1 as LNHDA and CDR2 as SQIVND (reference sequence). The CDR3 contains 14 residues. The germline V and J ends were trimmed by 7 bases and 8 bases, with 18 bases remaining between them. Here the CDR3 reads CASNRRDPGEPQHF. The CDR3 DNA sequence: TGTGCCAGTAATCGGAGGGACCCCGGGGAGCCCCAGCATTTT.

The J gene is TRBJ1-4, the V gene TRBV28; D is unresolved. Trimming took off 4 bases at V and 4 bases at J, with 10 bases between the two ends. Germline loops: CDR1 MDHEN, CDR2 SYDVKM. The CDR3 is made up of 14 amino acids. The CDR3 reads CASSSTGFNEKLFF. The CDR3, as DNA: TGTGCCAGCAGTTCGACGGGCTTTAATGAAAAACTGTTTTTT.

The rearrangement joins TRBV5-5 to TRBJ2-2, with D unresolved. The CDR3 length is 12 residues. Per the germline V gene, CDR1 is SGHKS and CDR2 is YYEKEE (reference sequence). V was cut by 5 bases and J by 8 bases, with 10 bases left in between. CDR3 coding DNA: TGTGCCAGCAGACGTGCGTCTGGGGAGCTGTTTTTT. It translates to CASRRASGELFF.

The chain carries TRBV2 and TRBJ1-6; D is unclear. Germline loops: CDR1 SNHLY, CDR2 FYNNEI. V was clipped by 8 bases and J by 5 bases, with 7 bases between them. This CDR3 comprises 12 residues. The DNA for the CDR3 is TGTGCCAGCTGGCAGGATAATTCACCCCTCCACTTT. Translating it yields CASWQDNSPLHF.

The J gene is TRBJ2-7, the V gene TRBV19; 10 bases agree with TRBD2. The junction had 4 bases not matched to a gene; V was cut back by 9 bases and J by 2 bases. Germline V gene data show CDR1 as LNHDA and CDR2 as SQIVND (reference sequence). The CDR3 is made up of 13 amino acids. CDR3 nucleotides: TGTGCCAGGAGAAGCGGGAGGGCCTACGAGCAGTACTTC. Protein sequence: CARRSGRAYEQYF.

CDR3 residues: CASSTGQGGTDTQYF. As DNA, the CDR3 is TGCGCCAGCAGCACCGGACAGGGTGGCACAGATACGCAGTATTTT. The gene calls are TRBV5-1 and TRBJ2-3; TRBD1 matches at 8 bases. This CDR3 spans 15 amino acids. V lost 4 bases and J lost 1; bases outside the gene matches: 5. Per the germline V gene, CDR1 is SGHRS and CDR2 is YFSETQ.

The V and J genes are TRBV4-2 and TRBJ2-1, with 7 bases that match TRBD2. Germline V gene sequence: CDR1 LGHNA, CDR2 YNFKEQ. The CDR3 contains 16 residues. The V and J ends lost 0 bases and 10 bases, in that order; junction bases with no gene match: 12. CDR3 coding DNA: TGTGCCAGCAGCCAAGATGCCCAGCGGGGAGGAGGGGAGCAGTTCTTC. Translated: CASSQDAQRGGGEQFF.

CDR3 protein: CASRKWDTSYEQYF. The CDR3 coding sequence is TGTGCCAGCAGGAAATGGGACACGTCCTACGAGCAGTACTTC. The chain uses TRBV27 and TRBJ2-7; TRBD1 might be the D (6 bases). Germline V lookup: CDR1 MNHEY, CDR2 SMNVEV (reference sequence). This CDR3 spans 14 amino acids. Trimming pared 6 bases from V and 1 base from J, leaving 13 bases between.

Written as DNA, the CDR3 is TGTGCCAGCAGCTTAGGGTCTCCAGGGGCCTATGGCTACACCTTC. Its protein product is CASSLGSPGAYGYTF. The chain employs TRBV7-6 and TRBJ1-2; D possibly corresponds to TRBD1 (6 bases). V was shortened by 1 base and J by 4 bases, with 13 bases between the two germline ends. CDR1 and CDR2 from the germline V gene are SGHVS and FNYEAQ. This CDR3 has 15 residues. The full variable domain, with the rest looked up from reference TRBV7-6 and TRBJ1-2, is GAGVSQSPRYKVTKRGQDVALRCDPISGHVSLYWYRQALGQGPEFLTYFNYEAQQDKSGLPNDRFSAERPEGSISTLTIQRTEQRDSAMYRCASSLGSPGAYGYTFGSGTRLTVV.

The chain links TRBV11-3 to TRBJ2-1, with TRBD1 identical over 7 bases. Germline loops: CDR1 SGHNT, CDR2 YENEEA. V gave up 4 bases and J gave up 9 bases; unmatched junction bases: 3. CDR3 length equals 12 residues. The CDR3 here is CASSSQGSEQFF. Written as DNA, the CDR3 is TGTGCCAGCAGCTCACAGGGGTCTGAGCAGTTCTTC.

This chain joins TRBV28 and TRBJ1-2; D unclear. The CDR3 extends over 13 amino acids. Between the trimmed V and J ends, which lost 7 bases and 7 bases, there was a span of 16 bases. Germline loops: CDR1 MDHEN, CDR2 SYDVKM. DNA of the CDR3: TGTGCCAGCATCTCCATGGGAAGGAGTGGCTACACCTTC. Amino acids: CASISMGRSGYTF.

CDR3 nucleotides: TGTGCCAGCAGCTTGGGGGGAGCGGGAGGCACCTACGAGCAGTACTTC. Protein: CASSLGGAGGTYEQYF. J is TRBJ2-7 and V is TRBV5-4; the match to TRBD2 covers 9 bases. Germline values: CDR1 SGHNT, CDR2 YYREEE (reference sequence). The CDR3 runs 16 residues. V shed 0 bases and J 2 bases; nucleotides not matched to a gene: 6.

The V gene is TRBV6-6, the J gene TRBJ1-5, with TRBD1 as a possible D gene (6 bases). The CDR3 extends over 19 amino acids. V was cut by 5 bases and J by 6 bases, with 29 bases left in between. CDR1 is MNHNY, CDR2 SVGAGI, per germline (reference sequence). CDR3 nucleotides: TGTGCCAGCAGTCCTTTGAGGGAAAAGGGGGGACCAGGAGGTCAGCCCCAGCATTTT. Its translation is CASSPLREKGGPGGQPQHF.

This clone occurred once. The genes are TRBV15 and TRBJ2-5; D gene ambiguous. The germline V gene encodes CDR1 LNHNV and CDR2 YYDKDF (reference sequence). V was cut by 2 bases and J by 2 bases, with 9 bases left in between. This CDR3 is 14 amino acids long. The CDR3 loop reads CATSRLTSQETQYF. DNA of the CDR3: TGTGCCACCAGCAGATTGACGTCACAAGAGACCCAGTACTTC.